One and the same sample provided the 22 T cell receptor beta chains below, sequenced in a study of post-analysis software for immune sequencing data. Study findings and constraints: Patients used roughly five TRBV segments, including TRBV5-6, TRBV5-1 and TRBV20-1, more often than controls.

These receptors have no known antigen. cDNA libraries for TCR beta contained unique molecular identifiers. TCRdb processed the PCR reads anew with MiXCR; each CDR3 protein has one entry. Among 650,000 to 850,000 distinct CDR3 sequences listed, around 45% were seen once. Sequencing input: blood. All receptors derive from a girl between 5 and 17 years old with multiple sclerosis.

A few counts support this clonotype. A read error may produce the germline difference seen at one junction end. The chain combines TRBV5-1 with TRBJ2-3; D unclear. CDR1 and CDR2 (germline): SGHRS, YFSETQ. The CDR3 contains 13 residues. The CDR3 DNA sequence: TGTGCCAGCAGCTTAGCTAGTGTGGATACGCAGTATTTT. Its protein is CASSLASVDTQYF.

This chain joins TRBV25-1 and TRBJ2-1, with D possibly TRBD2 on 5 matching bases. The germline CDR1 and CDR2 sequences are MGHDK and SYGVNS. CDR3 length: 15 residues. V was pared by 6 bases and J by 4 bases, with 16 bases between. CDR3 DNA sequence: TGTGCCAGCAGGGGTGTGGAGGCAGCGTACAATGAGCAGTTCTTC. Its protein product is CASRGVEAAYNEQFF.

The chain employs TRBV7-2 and TRBJ2-7; D is unclear. Between the trimmed V and J ends, which lost 5 bases and 0 bases, there was a span of 14 bases. The CDR3 is 15 residues long. The germline V gene has CDR1 SGHTA and CDR2 FQGNSA. The CDR3 loop is CASSADAMSSYEQYF. In DNA form, the CDR3 reads TGTGCCAGCAGCGCCGACGCCATGAGCTCCTACGAGCAGTACTTC.

The chain combines TRBV6-1 with TRBJ2-4; 7 nucleotides align to TRBD2. V shed 5 bases, J shed 13 bases, and the junction held 8 bases outside the gene matches. The CDR3 length is 12 residues. The germline V gene has CDR1 MNHNS and CDR2 SASEGT. CDR3 DNA sequence: TGTGCCAGCAGTCTCTCAGTGCGGGAGCAGTACTTC. Protein: CASSLSVREQYF.

The chain joins TRBV7-8 to TRBJ2-1; 9 bases line up with TRBD1. The CDR3 loop spans 15 amino acids. Germline CDR1 SGHVS, CDR2 FQNEAQ. The V segment lost 5 bases and the J segment 5 bases; nucleotides outside the gene matches: 7. The CDR3 coding sequence is TGTGCCAGCAGCACCGGGACAGGGTTCGACAATGAGCAGTTCTTC. Translated, it gives CASSTGTGFDNEQFF.

This chain connects TRBV5-1 to TRBJ2-1; the match to TRBD1 covers 11 bases. The junction had 5 bases not matched to a gene; V was cut back by 4 bases and J by 5 bases. Germline V gene lookup returns CDR1 SGHRS and CDR2 YFSETQ. CDR3 size: 15 residues. CDR3 coding DNA: TGCGCCAGCAGCCCCGGACAGGGGGCCCACAATGAGCAGTTCTTC. It translates to CASSPGQGAHNEQFF.

This chain joins TRBV4-3 and TRBJ2-7, with 10 nucleotides matching TRBD2. The J call may be in error: the DNA end matches TRBJ2-5 better. The length of the CDR3 is 16 residues. Looked up from germline, CDR1 is LGHNA and CDR2 is YSLEER. The CDR3 protein is CASSQEAGGPTETQYF. The CDR3 region has the DNA TGCGCCAGCAGCCAGGAAGCGGGAGGGCCCACGGAGACCCAGTACTTC.

The rearrangement links TRBV9 to TRBJ2-1; TRBD2 aligns across 14 bases. Losses at the gene ends were 4 bases for V and 1 base for J; bases not matched to a gene: 4. Looked up from germline, CDR1 is SGDLS and CDR2 is YYNGEE. The length of the CDR3 is 17 residues. The CDR3 nucleotides read TGTGCCAGCAGCCATGGGACTAGCGGGAGATCCTACAATGAGCAGTTCTTC. Translation gives CASSHGTSGRSYNEQFF.

This clonotype was detected many times. V is TRBV6-4 and J is TRBJ2-3, with D unresolved. V gave up 0 bases and J gave up 8 bases, with 9 bases separating them. CDR1 MRHNA and CDR2 SNTAGT come from the germline V gene. The CDR3 has 13 residues. The DNA of the CDR3 is TGTGCCAGCAGTGACTCCGAGATCGGTACGCAGTATTTT. It yields the protein CASSDSEIGTQYF.

This clonotype was found a few times. The chain is built from TRBV4-1 and TRBJ2-1; 9 nucleotides align to TRBD2. Germline V lookup: CDR1 MGHRA, CDR2 YSYEKL. CDR3 length: 16 residues. The J segment lost 4 bases and the V segment lost 0 bases, leaving 4 bases of the junction unmatched. CDR3 in amino acids: CASSQEMTSGYNEQFF. CDR3 DNA sequence: TGCGCCAGCAGCCAAGAGATGACTAGCGGTTACAATGAGCAGTTCTTC.

This clonotype was seen a few times. The J gene is TRBJ1-2, the V gene TRBV4-3; possibly TRBD1 for D (5 bases). The CDR3 totals 19 residues. The germline CDR1 and CDR2 sequences are LGHNA and YSLEER. The V and J ends lost 1 base and 4 bases respectively, with 25 bases between them. The CDR3 loop is CASSQAAVGRTTKSYGYTF. The CDR3 region has the DNA TGCGCCAGCAGCCAAGCGGCTGTGGGCCGGACAACCAAATCCTATGGCTACACCTTC.

The chain couples TRBV6-2 or TRBV6-3 to TRBJ2-3; 10 bases agree with TRBD2. Germline CDR1 is MNHEY and CDR2 is SVGEGT. The CDR3 spans 15 residues. The ends lost 2 bases at V and 4 bases at J; junction bases unmatched: 3. The CDR3 DNA reads TGTGCCAGCAGTTACCTAGCGGGAGTTCCAGATACGCAGTATTTT. The encoded protein is CASSYLAGVPDTQYF.

The rearrangement links TRBV28 to TRBJ2-7; D might be TRBD2 (5 bases). V lost 3 bases and J 7 bases, leaving 13 bases between the germline ends. This CDR3 is 13 amino acids long. The germline V gene has CDR1 MDHEN and CDR2 SYDVKM. The CDR3 reads CASSFALPGEQYF. DNA of the CDR3: TGTGCCAGCAGTTTCGCACTCCCGGGGGAGCAGTACTTC.

CDR3 nucleotides: TGTGCCAGCAGAAATACCGAGTACAATGAGCAGTTCTTC. This codes for CASRNTEYNEQFF. The chain uses TRBV6-5 and TRBJ2-1; D remains ambiguous. The CDR3 totals 13 residues. Trimming cost V 6 bases and J 4 bases, with 10 bases left between them. Germline loops: CDR1 MNHEY, CDR2 SVGAGI.

This sequence joins TRBV20-1 and TRBJ2-5; 8 positions agree with TRBD2. Trimming took 0 bases from V and 4 from J; bases not matched to a gene: 10. CDR3 length equals 16 residues. Germline V gene sequence: CDR1 DFQATT, CDR2 SNEGSKA (reference sequence). The CDR3 sequence is CSAREAGRGFGETQYF. CDR3 in DNA: TGCAGTGCTAGAGAAGCCGGGAGGGGTTTTGGAGAGACCCAGTACTTC.

V usage is TRBV15 and J usage is TRBJ2-3, with 10 bases fitting TRBD2. This CDR3 has 15 amino acids. Germline V lookup: CDR1 LNHNV, CDR2 YYDKDF (reference sequence). Trimming removed 8 bases from V and 0 bases from J; junction bases left unmatched: 5. The DNA for the CDR3 is TGTGCCACCCATAGCGGGAGGAGAAGCACAGATACGCAGTATTTT. Protein sequence: CATHSGRRSTDTQYF.

This chain joins TRBV12-3 or TRBV12-4 and TRBJ2-2; 12 nucleotides align to TRBD2. This CDR3 contains 19 residues. V dropped 6 bases and J dropped 0; count of bases not matched to a gene: 11. The CDR3 sequence is CASSPRRLAGASNTGELFF. The CDR3, as DNA: TGTGCCAGCAGCCCGCGGCGACTAGCGGGGGCTTCGAACACCGGGGAGCTGTTTTTT.

This chain joins TRBV29-1 and TRBJ2-1, with a possible D match to TRBD2 (6 bases). Trimming took off 7 bases at V and 0 bases at J, with 16 bases between the two ends. The germline CDR1 and CDR2 sequences are SQVTM and ANQGSEA. The CDR3 is made up of 15 amino acids. The CDR3 loop reads CSADRGGSSYNEQFF. CDR3 coding DNA: TGCAGCGCCGACCGTGGGGGGAGCTCCTACAATGAGCAGTTCTTC.

Comments on this clonotype: The junction shows a germline mismatch at one end, possibly a read error. The rearrangement joins TRBV3-1 to TRBJ2-7, with D unresolved. The CDR3 is made up of 13 amino acids. Germline loops: CDR1 LGHDT, CDR2 YNNKEL (reference sequence). Written as DNA, the CDR3 is TGTACCAGCAGCGTACAGTTCCCCTACGAGCAGTACTTC. Its protein product is CTSSVQFPYEQYF.

This clonotype was seen only a few times. This rearrangement joins TRBV5-1 to TRBJ2-1; D possibly corresponds to TRBD2 (5 bases). Germline-derived CDR1 and CDR2 are SGHRS and YFSETQ. V lost 0 bases and J 0 bases, leaving 10 bases between the germline ends. The CDR3 contains 16 residues. CDR3 bases: TGCGCCAGCAGCTTGGAAGCGGCCAACTCCTACAATGAGCAGTTCTTC. Its protein product is CASSLEAANSYNEQFF. The entire variable domain, with the rest obtained from reference TRBV5-1 and TRBJ2-1, is as follows: KAGVTQTPRYLIKTRGQQVTLSCSPISGHRSVSWYQQTPGQGLQFLFEYFSETQRNKGNFPGRFSGRQFSNSRSEMNVSTLELGDSALYLCASSLEAANSYNEQFFGPGTRLTVL.

Details on this clonotype: One junction end does not reproduce the germline sequence, and a read error may be involved. CDR3 sequence (DNA): TGTGCCAGCAGTGAAGGTGTGAATCAGCCCCAACATTTT. It is translated as CASSEGVNQPQHF. This chain joins TRBV6-1 and TRBJ1-5; D not resolved. Germline CDR1 is MNHNS and CDR2 is SASEGT. The CDR3 runs to 13 residues.

This clonotype has more than one count but fewer than ten. The chain employs TRBV27 and TRBJ2-7; 11 bases match TRBD1. Germline V gene data show CDR1 as MNHEY and CDR2 as SMNVEV (reference sequence). There are 14 residues in the CDR3. Losses at the gene ends were 6 bases for V and 6 bases for J; bases not matched to a gene: 7. CDR3 sequence (DNA): TGTGCCAGCAGGAAGGGGACAGGGGGTGGCGAGCAGTACTTC. As protein: CASRKGTGGGEQYF.